These 25 T cell receptor beta chains came from one sample sequenced in a study of shared clonotypes between healthy human individuals. This table comes from immunoSEQ multiplex PCR, and its TCRdb copy is limited to in-frame clones, with some not included. Here the sample spans roughly 2 million clones, roughly 96% being singletons. Sequencing was done on a sample of naive CD4+ T cells sorted from blood. Described subset: CD45RA+ positively selected. The receptors were sampled from a man aged 18 to 30 in good health.

V gene TRBV9 combines with J gene TRBJ1-3; D remains ambiguous. The CDR3 has 12 amino acids. The V and J ends lost 3 bases and 0 bases respectively, with 1 base between them. Germline V gene lookup returns CDR1 SGDLS and CDR2 YYNGEE. CDR3 bases: TGTGCCAGCAGCGCCTCTGGAAACACCATATATTTT. Protein sequence: CASSASGNTIYF.

This clone has only one observation. CDR3 protein: CSVDGGGSYNEQFF. CDR3 nucleotides: TGCAGCGTTGATGGGGGGGGCTCCTACAATGAGCAGTTCTTC. The J gene is TRBJ2-1, the V gene TRBV29-1; the match to TRBD2 covers 7 bases. Germline V gene data show CDR1 as SQVTM and CDR2 as ANQGSEA. The trim removed 3 bases at V and 0 bases at J, leaving 2 bases unmatched. This CDR3 has 14 amino acids.

The chain uses TRBV5-1 and TRBJ1-2; tentatively, D is TRBD1 (6 bases). V was shortened by 0 bases and J by 7 bases, with 13 bases between the two germline ends. The CDR3 loop spans 14 amino acids. Germline V lookup: CDR1 SGHRS, CDR2 YFSETQ. The CDR3 nucleotides read TGCGCCAGCAGCTTGGCCGCAGGGGCTCCTGGCTACACCTTC. This gives the protein CASSLAAGAPGYTF. Based on the CDR3 plus reference TRBV5-1 and TRBJ1-2, the full variable domain is KAGVTQTPRYLIKTRGQQVTLSCSPISGHRSVSWYQQTPGQGLQFLFEYFSETQRNKGNFPGRFSGRQFSNSRSEMNVSTLELGDSALYLCASSLAAGAPGYTFGSGTRLTVV.

V gene TRBV30 combines with J gene TRBJ2-3; D is perhaps TRBD2 (5 bases). The V end was cut by 2 bases, the J end by 9 bases, with 15 bases between. The germline gives CDR1 GTSNPN, CDR2 SVGIG (reference sequence). The CDR3 sequence is 13 residues long. The CDR3 DNA follows: TGTGCCTGGAGTCCCAGCGGTAGTGGAACGCAGTATTTT. As protein: CAWSPSGSGTQYF.

The chain joins TRBV9 to TRBJ2-1; possibly TRBD1 for D (6 bases). V shed 0 bases and J shed 9 bases, with 13 bases lying between them. The CDR3 covers 14 residues. Germline V gives CDR1 SGDLS, CDR2 YYNGEE. CDR3 DNA: TGTGCCAGCAGCGTAGACCCGGGACATGGTGAGCAGTTCTTC. Translating gives CASSVDPGHGEQFF.

V gene TRBV6-1 combines with J gene TRBJ2-3; 9 bases match TRBD2. The CDR3 covers 14 residues. CDR1 is MNHNS, CDR2 SASEGT, per germline. J lost 2 bases, V lost 6 bases, and 3 bases had no gene match. This CDR3 reads CASREGLATDTQYF. The CDR3, as DNA: TGTGCCAGCAGAGAGGGACTAGCCACAGATACGCAGTATTTT.

The chain carries TRBV18 and TRBJ2-7, with 7 bases fitting TRBD2. CDR1 is KGHSH, CDR2 LQKENI, per germline. This CDR3 region has 15 residues. V dropped 1 base and J dropped 2; count of bases not matched to a gene: 5. The CDR3 DNA is TGTGCCAGCTCACCACTAGCGGGTGATACCTACGAGCAGTACTTC. Translation: CASSPLAGDTYEQYF.

In its sample, this clone was seen a few times. V usage is TRBV30 and J usage is TRBJ1-2; 7 nucleotides agree with TRBD1. This CDR3 has 11 residues. V lost 7 bases, J lost 5 bases, and 4 bases stayed unmatched. Germline lookup yields CDR1 GTSNPN and CDR2 SVGIG (reference sequence). CDR3: CASQGVYGYTF. Here the CDR3 DNA reads TGTGCCTCCCAGGGGGTTTATGGCTACACCTTC.

As regards this clone: Within the sample, other DNA sequences also encode this same CDR3. J is TRBJ2-3 and V is TRBV11-2; possible D gene TRBD1, 7 bases. Trimming took off 2 bases at V and 3 bases at J, with 12 bases between the two ends. This CDR3 is 15 amino acids long. From germline, CDR1 is SGHAT and CDR2 FQNNGV. The CDR3 coding sequence is TGTGCCAGCAGCTTAATCAGGGGGGCGACAGATACGCAGTATTTT. Its protein is CASSLIRGATDTQYF.

The V and J genes are TRBV4-3 and TRBJ1-2; D not resolved. The length of the CDR3 is 15 residues. Trimming shortened V by 1 base and J by 0 bases, and 9 bases separated the two germline ends. The germline V gene encodes CDR1 LGHNA and CDR2 YSLEER. This CDR3 reads CASSQAISANYGYTF. DNA of the CDR3: TGCGCCAGCAGCCAAGCCATTTCGGCTAACTATGGCTACACCTTC.

The J gene is TRBJ1-2, the V gene TRBV5-1; D is undetermined. The CDR3 is made up of 13 amino acids. V lost 4 bases to trimming and J lost 4 bases, with 11 bases between them. From germline, CDR1 is SGHRS and CDR2 YFSETQ. The CDR3, as DNA: TGCGCCAGCAGCGATAGGCCTTTCTATGGCTACACCTTC. This codes for CASSDRPFYGYTF.

J is TRBJ1-2 and V is TRBV25-1; maybe TRBD1 (6 bases). The CDR3 is 14 amino acids. Per the germline V gene, CDR1 is MGHDK and CDR2 is SYGVNS. Trimming removed 2 bases at V and 4 bases at J, with 11 bases between. CDR3 nucleotide sequence: TGTGCCAGCAGTGAACTAACAGGGCCCTATGGCTACACCTTC. It yields the protein CASSELTGPYGYTF.

As regards this clone: A single base separates this from a much larger clone, so it may be a read error. Likely a read error: the CDR3 ends without its conserved phenylalanine or tryptophan. V is TRBV30 and J is TRBJ1-1; 10 bases align to TRBD1. V was pared by 3 bases and J by 5 bases, with 12 bases of the junction left unmatched. The CDR3 loop spans 16 amino acids. Germline V gene data show CDR1 as GTSNPN and CDR2 as SVGIG (reference sequence). The chain's CDR3 is CAWSHRDRGMGTEAFS. The CDR3 coding sequence is TGTGCCTGGAGCCACCGGGACAGGGGAATGGGGACTGAAGCTTTCTCT.

This clone was recorded a few times. Different DNA sequences within this sample yield the same CDR3. This chain joins TRBV19 and TRBJ1-5; D uncertain. The CDR3 extends over 12 amino acids. The V gene lost 4 bases and the J gene lost 4 bases, with 5 bases spanning the gap. Germline V CDR1 and CDR2: LNHDA, SQIVND (reference sequence). The CDR3 protein is CASSKGNQPQHF. CDR3 coding DNA: TGTGCCAGTAGTAAAGGAAATCAGCCCCAGCATTTT.

As concerns this clone: Mismatch with germline at one junction end may stem from a read error. The chain links TRBV7-7 to TRBJ2-1; D possibly corresponds to TRBD2 (6 bases). CDR3 length: 15 amino acids. Germline values: CDR1 SSHAT, CDR2 FNYEAQ (reference sequence). CDR3 sequence: CASSLSGSPTHEQFF. Here the CDR3 DNA reads TGTGCTAGCAGCTTGTCCGGGAGCCCTACCCATGAGCAGTTCTTC.

This clone appeared once. V is TRBV30 and J is TRBJ2-3; 14 bases map to TRBD2. The CDR3 is made up of 19 amino acids. CDR1 and CDR2 (germline): GTSNPN, SVGIG (reference sequence). V shed 2 bases, J shed 2 bases, and the junction held 12 bases outside the gene matches. The CDR3 DNA follows: TGTGCCTGGAGTCCGGGACTAGCGGGAGTTGATCGGGTCACAGATACGCAGTATTTT. Translation: CAWSPGLAGVDRVTDTQYF.

Of note for this clone: Other DNA sequences in this specimen translate into the identical CDR3. This chain connects TRBV28 to TRBJ2-7; possible D gene TRBD1, 6 bases. Trimming left V 8 bases short and J 0 bases short, with 14 bases between. Germline V gives CDR1 MDHEN, CDR2 SYDVKM. CDR3 length equals 14 residues. The CDR3 is CASSGVGLSYEQYF. The CDR3 nucleotides read TGTGCCAGCTCAGGGGTGGGCCTCTCCTACGAGCAGTACTTC.

This clone was recorded once. The genes are TRBV5-1 and TRBJ2-7; possibly TRBD1 or TRBD2 for D (5 bases each). Germline loops: CDR1 SGHRS, CDR2 YFSETQ. The V gene lost 4 bases and the J gene lost 6 bases, with 11 bases spanning the gap. This CDR3 region has 12 residues. CDR3 nucleotides: TGCGCCAGCAGCCCTCCTGGGGGCGAGCAGTACTTC. As protein: CASSPPGGEQYF.

This chain connects TRBV2 to TRBJ1-2, with D maybe TRBD1 (6 bases). Germline CDR1 and CDR2: SNHLY and FYNNEI. V was pared by 8 bases and J by 2 bases, with 18 bases between. CDR3 length: 15 amino acids. The DNA of the CDR3 is TGTGCCAGCTCAAAAGGGGGGCCCGGAAACTATGGCTACACCTTC. It translates to CASSKGGPGNYGYTF.

The chain employs TRBV5-4 and TRBJ1-2, with 8 bases aligning to TRBD1. CDR3 size: 15 residues. With 4 bases clipped from V and 4 bases from J, the junction kept 9 bases outside the gene matches. In germline, CDR1 is SGHNT, CDR2 YYREEE (reference sequence). CDR3 nucleotide sequence: TGTGCCAGCAGCGAGACAGGGGAAAGAGGCTATGGCTACACCTTC. It yields the protein CASSETGERGYGYTF.

J is TRBJ2-3 and V is TRBV5-1; 7 bases align to TRBD2. The V gene's germline CDR1 is SGHRS and CDR2 YFSETQ. This CDR3 has 16 amino acids. The trim removed 4 bases at V and 4 bases at J, leaving 12 bases unmatched. The DNA for the CDR3 is TGCGCCAGCAGCCCTTTTGGTAGCGGGCAAGCAGATACGCAGTATTTT. It yields the protein CASSPFGSGQADTQYF.

CDR3 sequence reads: CASSLGQRQTQHF. CDR3 sequence (DNA): TGTGCCAGCAGCTTAGGGCAGCGCCAGACCCAGCATTTT. The chain carries TRBV7-9 and TRBJ1-5; D call uncertain. This CDR3 contains 13 residues. V was shortened by 1 base and J by 11 bases, with 12 bases between the two germline ends. CDR1 and CDR2 (germline): SEHNR, FQNEAQ (reference sequence).

The chain links TRBV11-2 to TRBJ2-7, with D uncertain. CDR1 and CDR2 (germline): SGHAT, FQNNGV. This CDR3 has 13 residues. Between the trimmed V and J ends, which lost 5 bases and 7 bases, there was a span of 15 bases. The CDR3 here is CASSATGSWEQYF. The DNA for the CDR3 is TGTGCCAGCAGCGCGACCGGTTCGTGGGAGCAGTACTTC.

The chain couples TRBV25-1 to TRBJ2-7; no definite D call. Germline values: CDR1 MGHDK, CDR2 SYGVNS. Between the trimmed V and J ends, which lost 5 bases and 5 bases, there was a span of 13 bases. This CDR3 is built from 13 residues. CDR3: CASSTPLENEQYF. CDR3 nucleotides: TGTGCCAGCAGTACGCCCTTGGAAAACGAGCAGTACTTC.

V is TRBV11-1 and J is TRBJ2-1; 14 positions agree with TRBD2. The CDR3 length is 16 residues. V dropped 5 bases and J dropped 5; count of bases not matched to a gene: 5. Germline V CDR1 and CDR2: SGHAT, FQDESV (reference sequence). This chain's CDR3 is CASSLRTSGGHNEQFF. DNA for the CDR3: TGTGCCAGCAGCCTGCGGACTAGCGGGGGGCACAATGAGCAGTTCTTC.